These 17 T cell receptor beta chains share one sample of origin, sequenced in a study of T cell repertoires in cytomegalovirus infection. Their antigens are not known. TCRdb passed the reads through MiXCR, listing each CDR3 protein once. The sample shows around 800,000 distinct CDR3 sequences, roughly 33% of them seen only once. The sequenced sample was cultured CD8+ T cells from PBMCs, obtained from culture after CMV antigen stimulation. The receptors were gathered from a human donor in good health (CMV status not recorded). Some clones in this sample may be carry-over from other donors' samples.

A few counts support this clonotype. The chain joins TRBV6-1 to TRBJ2-7; 11 bases line up with TRBD2. The CDR3 runs 18 residues. Trimming removed 1 base from V and 0 bases from J; junction bases left unmatched: 8. Germline V lookup: CDR1 MNHNS, CDR2 SASEGT. CDR3 DNA sequence: TGTGCCAGCAGTGAAGGAAGGGCTAGCGGGGGGAGCTCCTACGAGCAGTACGTC. Translating gives CASSEGRASGGSSYEQYV.

The CDR3 spells CASSYYDWGGEQFF. The CDR3 DNA follows: TGTGCCAGCAGTTACTACGACTGGGGAGGTGAGCAGTTCTTC. The chain has TRBV6-5 and TRBJ2-1; a weak D match, TRBD2 (6 bases). This CDR3 has 14 amino acids. V was shortened by 1 base and J by 9 bases, with 13 bases between the two germline ends. CDR1 and CDR2 from the germline V gene are MNHEY and SVGAGI.

A few counts support this clonotype. One end of the junction varies from germline; a read error may be responsible. The rearrangement links TRBV19 to TRBJ2-2; possibly TRBD1 for D (5 bases). In germline, CDR1 is LNHDA, CDR2 SQIVND (reference sequence). The CDR3 has 15 amino acids. CDR3 region: CASNPRQGYTGELFF. CDR3 DNA: TGTGCGAGTAACCCTCGGCAGGGTTATACCGGGGAGCTGTTTTTT.

This clonotype occurred many times. The chain is built from TRBV29-1 and TRBJ1-1; D ambiguous. There are 10 residues in the CDR3. The V end lost 7 bases, the J end lost 5 bases, and 8 bases lay between the germline ends. The germline CDR1 and CDR2 sequences are SQVTM and ANQGSEA. CDR3 protein: CSGVRTEAFF. CDR3 DNA: TGCAGCGGGGTGAGGACTGAAGCTTTCTTT.

This clonotype has a handful of counts. The rearrangement links TRBV7-9 to TRBJ1-4; D is uncertain. V lost 5 bases and J lost 4, with 8 bases in between. The CDR3 loop spans 13 amino acids. Germline CDR1 and CDR2: SEHNR and FQNEAQ (reference sequence). The CDR3 region has the DNA TGTGCCAGCAGCGGCGGCTTTAATGAAAAACTGTTTTTT. It codes for CASSGGFNEKLFF.

CDR3 in DNA: TGTGCCAGCGGGGGCAGGGGCCCCTTTAGTGAGCAGTTCTTC. Its protein is CASGGRGPFSEQFF. The chain combines TRBV2 with TRBJ2-1, with D perhaps TRBD1 (6 bases). In germline, CDR1 is SNHLY, CDR2 FYNNEI. The V end lost 8 bases, the J end lost 9 bases, and 20 bases lay between the germline ends. The CDR3 consists of 14 residues.

This clonotype was found once. A read error may be the cause here, since a much bigger clone is one base away. This chain connects TRBV7-2 to TRBJ2-5; D may match TRBD1 or TRBD2 (7 bases each). Germline values: CDR1 SGHTA, CDR2 FQGNSA. This CDR3 has 15 residues. This CDR3 is CASSSRGGPQETKYF. The CDR3 coding sequence is TGTGCCAGCAGCTCCAGGGGGGGGCCACAAGAGACCAAGTACTTC.

The chain couples TRBV7-9 to TRBJ2-1; a possible D gene is TRBD1 (6 bases). V lost 4 bases and J lost 7, with 14 bases in between. CDR3 size: 14 residues. Looked up from germline, CDR1 is SEHNR and CDR2 is FQNEAQ (reference sequence). The CDR3 reads CASSSGTSHNEQFF. CDR3 nucleotide sequence: TGTGCCAGCAGCTCCGGGACAAGTCATAATGAGCAGTTCTTC. Full variable domain (missing parts from reference TRBV7-9 and TRBJ2-1): DTGVSQNPRHKITKRGQNVTFRCDPISEHNRLYWYRQTLGQGPEFLTYFQNEAQLEKSRLLSDRFSAERPKGSFSTLEIQRTEQGDSAMYLCASSSGTSHNEQFFGPGTRLTVL.

The V call is TRBV29-1, the J call TRBJ1-1; possibly TRBD1 for D (6 bases). The CDR3 loop spans 20 amino acids. Germline CDR1 SQVTM, CDR2 ANQGSEA. V lost 8 bases to trimming and J lost 0 bases, with 34 bases between them. CDR3 sequence: CSPMGLIGGVGTPMNTEAFF. For the CDR3, the DNA is TGCAGCCCCATGGGGCTAATCGGGGGCGTAGGAACTCCCATGAACACTGAAGCTTTCTTT. Full variable domain (rest looked up from reference TRBV29-1 and TRBJ1-1): SAVISQKPSRDICQRGTSLTIQCQVDSQVTMMFWYRQQPGQSLTLIATANQGSEATYESGFVIDKFPISRPNLTFSTLTVSNMSPEDSSIYLCSPMGLIGGVGTPMNTEAFFGQGTRLTVV.

Regarding this clonotype: One end of the junction varies from germline; a read error may be responsible. This chain uses TRBV7-9 with TRBJ2-1; 14 positions agree with TRBD2. The CDR3 runs to 17 residues. Germline CDR1 and CDR2: SEHNR and FQNEAQ (reference sequence). DNA of the CDR3: TGTGGCAGCAGCTTCAGACTAGCGGGGGGGCCTGCCGCTGAGCAGTTCTTC. It yields the protein CGSSFRLAGGPAAEQFF.

This clonotype occurred a few times. The chain links TRBV6-1 to TRBJ2-7, with D tentatively TRBD1 (6 bases). Germline assignment: CDR1 MNHNS and CDR2 SASEGT. This CDR3 has 14 amino acids. Trimming removed 5 bases from V and 3 bases from J, with 14 bases in between. DNA of the CDR3: TGTGCCAGCAGTACCTTGGACAGCAACTACGAGCAGTACTTC. As protein: CASSTLDSNYEQYF.

The chain employs TRBV4-1 and TRBJ2-1; 15 positions agree with TRBD2. The CDR3 is 18 amino acids. Per germline, CDR1 MGHRA and CDR2 YSYEKL. Germline trimming cut 4 bases from V and 3 bases from J; bases unmatched to any gene: 7. The chain's CDR3 is CASSLWTSGGALYNEQFF. The CDR3 DNA reads TGCGCCAGCAGCCTCTGGACTAGCGGGGGGGCCCTCTACAATGAGCAGTTCTTC.

At least ten counts were recorded for this clonotype. The chain employs TRBV7-8 and TRBJ2-7, with 8 bases that match TRBD2. V was clipped by 3 bases and J by 2 bases; unmatched bases: 9. Per the germline V gene, CDR1 is SGHVS and CDR2 is FQNEAQ. The CDR3 runs to 16 residues. The CDR3, as DNA: TGTGCCAGCAGCTTCCCCAACACGGGAGGGACCTACGAGCAGTACTTC. Translating gives CASSFPNTGGTYEQYF.

The genes are TRBV20-1 and TRBJ1-5; D is ambiguous. The CDR3 covers 12 residues. Germline CDR1 is DFQATT and CDR2 is SNEGSKA (reference sequence). The ends were cut back, 1 base at V and 6 bases at J, with 7 bases in the middle. The CDR3: CSARAPGQPQHF. CDR3 nucleotides: TGCAGTGCTAGAGCCCCGGGTCAGCCCCAGCATTTT.

The rearrangement links TRBV15 to TRBJ1-3; the D is unclear. Trimming left V 1 base short and J 0 bases short, with 13 bases between. Per germline, CDR1 LNHNV and CDR2 YYDKDF (reference sequence). This CDR3 region has 17 residues. For the CDR3, the DNA is TGTGCCACCAGCAGAGTTGACTCCGCGAGCTCTGGAAACACCATATATTTT. It encodes CATSRVDSASSGNTIYF. Full variable domain (outside the CDR3, taken from reference TRBV15 and TRBJ1-3): DAMVIQNPRYQVTQFGKPVTLSCSQTLNHNVMYWYQQKSSQAPKLLFHYYDKDFNNEADTPDNFQSRRPNTSFCFLDIRSPGLGDTAMYLCATSRVDSASSGNTIYFGEGSWLTVV.

Concerning this clonotype itself: Compared with germline, one end of the junction differs, possibly owing to a read error. The chain joins TRBV19 to TRBJ2-1, with TRBD2 identical over 9 bases. The CDR3 runs to 16 residues. The germline V gene has CDR1 LNHDA and CDR2 SQIVND (reference sequence). The CDR3 DNA reads as TGTGCCGGTAGTATTGCAGCGGGGGGATCCGTGGGTGAGCAGTTCTTC. Residues: CAGSIAAGGSVGEQFF.

The chain carries TRBV4-1 and TRBJ1-1; D is unresolved. V lost 3 bases and J lost 5, with 13 bases in between. Germline assignment: CDR1 MGHRA and CDR2 YSYEKL. The CDR3 is made up of 14 amino acids. The CDR3 region is CASSHLLGGTEAFF. The DNA for the CDR3 is TGCGCCAGCAGCCACTTACTCGGAGGTACTGAAGCTTTCTTT.